This passage covers 29 T cell receptor beta chains from one sample sequenced in a study of blood T cell repertoires in COVID-19. Assay: immunoSEQ multiplex PCR; the TCRdb copy retains only in-frame clones and omits some. The sample has about 160,000 clones; approximately 85% are singletons. The source material was peripheral blood. Receptor source: a woman aged 60 to 75 with COVID-19, enrolled during active disease.

The V call is TRBV5-4, the J call TRBJ2-1, with TRBD2 matching over 8 bases. Germline CDR1 is SGHNT and CDR2 is YYREEE (reference sequence). With V trimmed by 3 bases and J by 9 bases, 11 bases remained unmatched. The CDR3 loop spans 15 amino acids. CDR3 DNA: TGTGCCAGCAGCTCTTCGGTGGCCCGGGAGGGTGAGCAGTTCTTC. Its protein is CASSSSVAREGEQFF.

The chain combines TRBV5-1 with TRBJ2-1; 9 nucleotides agree with TRBD2. The CDR3 extends over 16 amino acids. Germline lookup yields CDR1 SGHRS and CDR2 YFSETQ. Trimming cost V 4 bases and J 8 bases; bases outside gene matches: 13. CDR3: CASSIQQAGGGDEQFF. The CDR3 DNA reads as TGCGCCAGCAGCATCCAACAAGCGGGCGGGGGGGATGAGCAGTTCTTC. The full variable domain, in which reference TRBV5-1 and TRBJ2-1 provide the parts outside the CDR3, is KAGVTQTPRYLIKTRGQQVTLSCSPISGHRSVSWYQQTPGQGLQFLFEYFSETQRNKGNFPGRFSGRQFSNSRSEMNVSTLELGDSALYLCASSIQQAGGGDEQFFGPGTRLTVL.

The genes are TRBV28 and TRBJ2-1; no firm D call. CDR1 and CDR2 (germline): MDHEN, SYDVKM. V was cut by 4 bases and J by 8 bases, with 15 bases left in between. The CDR3 spans 14 residues. The CDR3 DNA follows: TGTGCCAGCAGTTCTGTTCCCTCCAGGCATGAGCAGTTCTTC. Encoded protein: CASSSVPSRHEQFF.

This chain connects TRBV7-2 to TRBJ2-6; no firm D call. The V gene lost 6 bases and the J gene lost 1 base, with 4 bases spanning the gap. CDR3 size: 13 residues. The germline CDR1 and CDR2 sequences are SGHTA and FQGNSA. The CDR3 here is CASSPSGANVLTF. The CDR3 DNA is TGTGCCAGCAGTCCATCTGGGGCCAACGTCCTGACTTTC.

The chain is built from TRBV12-3 or TRBV12-4 and TRBJ1-2; 7 bases are a match to TRBD1. The length of the CDR3 is 13 residues. The junction had 5 bases not matched to a gene; V was cut back by 6 bases and J by 4 bases. This CDR3 is CASSLRDSYGYTF. In DNA form, the CDR3 reads TGTGCCAGCAGCTTACGGGACAGCTATGGCTACACCTTC.

The J gene is TRBJ2-1, the V gene TRBV19, with 7 bases that match TRBD2. The V and J ends lost 7 bases and 8 bases, in that order; junction bases with no gene match: 8. CDR1 is LNHDA, CDR2 SQIVND, per germline (reference sequence). The CDR3 spans 13 residues. The CDR3: CASNRGEGYEQFF. CDR3 nucleotide sequence: TGTGCCAGTAATCGTGGGGAGGGCTATGAGCAGTTCTTC.

The rearrangement links TRBV29-1 to TRBJ2-7; TRBD1 agrees at 7 bases. Germline V gives CDR1 SQVTM, CDR2 ANQGSEA. The J segment lost 5 bases and the V segment lost 5 bases, leaving 3 bases of the junction unmatched. There are 11 residues in the CDR3. Written as DNA, the CDR3 is TGCAGCGTTAGACAGGGCGACGAGCAGTACGTC. Residues: CSVRQGDEQYV.

The chain has TRBV5-1 and TRBJ1-2, with 8 nucleotides matching TRBD1. The CDR3 has 19 amino acids. Trimming removed 1 base from V and 0 bases from J; junction bases left unmatched: 14. Germline CDR1 and CDR2: SGHRS and YFSETQ. The CDR3 sequence is CASSLSLLGQGPANYGYTF. Written as DNA, the CDR3 is TGCGCCAGCAGCTTGTCCCTCCTTGGACAGGGTCCAGCTAACTATGGCTACACCTTC.

J is TRBJ2-4 and V is TRBV29-1, with TRBD2 identical over 8 bases. Germline V CDR1 and CDR2: SQVTM, ANQGSEA. The CDR3 has 13 residues. Germline trimming cut 4 bases from V and 8 bases from J; bases unmatched to any gene: 7. For the CDR3, the DNA is TGCAGCGTTGCAGGGACTAGTGAGCACATTCAGTACTTC. Amino acids: CSVAGTSEHIQYF.

The gene calls are TRBV2 and TRBJ2-7, with 7 nucleotides matching TRBD1. This CDR3 has 15 residues. V lost 6 bases and J lost 7; bases outside the gene matches: 15. Germline values: CDR1 SNHLY, CDR2 FYNNEI. The CDR3 region is CASRDPGQARLEQYF. The CDR3 region has the DNA TGTGCCAGCAGGGATCCTGGACAGGCCCGGCTTGAGCAGTACTTC.

The CDR3 loop is CASSTGTGENTGELFF. The CDR3 DNA reads as TGTGCCAGCAGCACCGGGACAGGAGAGAACACCGGGGAGCTGTTTTTT. The chain combines TRBV9 with TRBJ2-2; TRBD1 aligns across 8 bases. The ends lost 4 bases at V and 1 base at J; junction bases unmatched: 6. The V gene's germline CDR1 is SGDLS and CDR2 YYNGEE. The CDR3 has 16 residues. The variable domain in full, completed from reference TRBV9 and TRBJ2-2, reads DSGVTQTPKHLITATGQRVTLRCSPRSGDLSVYWYQQSLDQGLQFLIQYYNGEERAKGNILERFSAQQFPDLHSELNLSSLELGDSALYFCASSTGTGENTGELFFGEGSRLTVL.

The chain combines TRBV7-9 with TRBJ1-5; TRBD1 matches at 8 bases. CDR3 size: 13 residues. Germline V lookup: CDR1 SEHNR, CDR2 FQNEAQ (reference sequence). V gave up 5 bases and J gave up 6 bases; unmatched junction bases: 3. The CDR3 loop is CASSPTGVQPQHF. The CDR3 nucleotides read TGTGCCAGCAGCCCGACAGGGGTTCAGCCCCAGCATTTT. Filled out from reference TRBV7-9 and TRBJ1-5, the complete variable domain reads DTGVSQNPRHKITKRGQNVTFRCDPISEHNRLYWYRQTLGQGPEFLTYFQNEAQLEKSRLLSDRFSAERPKGSFSTLEIQRTEQGDSAMYLCASSPTGVQPQHFGDGTRLSIL.

V is TRBV6-5 and J is TRBJ1-6; 8 bases line up with TRBD1. CDR3 size: 14 residues. From germline, CDR1 is MNHEY and CDR2 SVGAGI. V dropped 6 bases and J dropped 9; count of bases not matched to a gene: 7. CDR3 protein: CASSVDRGRSPLHF. For the CDR3, the DNA is TGTGCCAGCAGCGTAGACAGGGGTCGTTCACCCCTCCACTTT.

This clone was seen a handful of times. The chain recombines TRBV6-5 with TRBJ1-1; unclear D gene. Germline assignment: CDR1 MNHEY and CDR2 SVGAGI. There are 13 residues in the CDR3. V was trimmed by 4 bases and J by 0 bases, leaving 6 bases between them. The DNA for the CDR3 is TGTGCCAGCAGTTTGAGTCTGAACACTGAAGCTTTCTTT. It translates to CASSLSLNTEAFF.

The chain is built from TRBV5-6 and TRBJ1-6, with 8 bases fitting TRBD1. The CDR3 has 17 residues. V shed 4 bases, J shed 3 bases, and the junction held 9 bases outside the gene matches. Germline values: CDR1 SGHDT, CDR2 YYEEEE. CDR3 protein: CASSPYNRGDYNSPLHF. The CDR3 nucleotides are TGTGCCAGCAGCCCATACAACAGGGGGGACTATAATTCACCCCTCCACTTT.

With regard to this clone: A read error may account for a junction end that differs from germline. The CDR3 loop reads CASSLERREASSHNEQFF. The DNA of the CDR3 is TGTGCCAGCAGCTTAGAAAGGAGGGAGGCTAGCTCCCACAATGAGCAGTTCTTC. The V gene is TRBV7-2, the J gene TRBJ2-1, with D perhaps TRBD2 (6 bases). This CDR3 comprises 18 residues. Per the germline V gene, CDR1 is SGHTA and CDR2 is FQGNSA.

The chain employs TRBV19 and TRBJ1-2; D is uncertain. The CDR3 runs 14 residues. V was shortened by 3 bases and J by 7 bases, with 15 bases between the two germline ends. Germline V gene data show CDR1 as LNHDA and CDR2 as SQIVND (reference sequence). Here the CDR3 DNA reads TGTGCCAGTAGTATTGAGGAAGGAGGCGGTGGCTACACCTTC. Amino acid sequence: CASSIEEGGGGYTF. Supplemented by reference TRBV19 and TRBJ1-2, the full variable domain reads DGGITQSPKYLFRKEGQNVTLSCEQNLNHDAMYWYRQDPGQGLRLIYYSQIVNDFQKGDIAEGYSVSREKKESFPLTVTSAQKNPTAFYLCASSIEEGGGGYTFGSGTRLTVV.

The chain employs TRBV15 and TRBJ2-3, with 7 bases fitting TRBD2. CDR3 length equals 15 residues. The V and J ends lost 4 bases and 1 base, in that order; junction bases with no gene match: 5. Germline values: CDR1 LNHNV, CDR2 YYDKDF (reference sequence). The CDR3 is CATSTWGGGTDTQYF. As DNA, the CDR3 is TGTGCCACCAGCACCTGGGGAGGGGGCACAGATACGCAGTATTTT.

This rearrangement joins TRBV7-6 to TRBJ2-3; D gene ambiguous. The CDR3 contains 16 residues. V was cut by 3 bases and J by 3 bases, with 16 bases left in between. Germline-derived CDR1 and CDR2 are SGHVS and FNYEAQ. The chain's CDR3 is CASSFEEQTGTDTQYF. The CDR3 DNA reads as TGTGCCAGCAGCTTTGAAGAGCAAACCGGGACAGATACGCAGTATTTT.

The sample holds a few counts of this clone. The chain employs TRBV2 and TRBJ1-5; D remains unclear. V shed 1 base and J shed 9 bases, with 16 bases lying between them. This CDR3 has 15 residues. Germline values: CDR1 SNHLY, CDR2 FYNNEI. Here the CDR3 reads CASSEGGSGLRPQHF. Written as DNA, the CDR3 is TGTGCCAGCAGTGAAGGGGGTAGCGGCCTGAGGCCCCAGCATTTT.

V is TRBV7-6 and J is TRBJ2-3; D perhaps matches TRBD2 (7 bases). This CDR3 comprises 16 residues. CDR1 and CDR2 from the germline V gene are SGHVS and FNYEAQ. Trimming left V 5 bases short and J 1 base short, with 16 bases between. The CDR3 DNA sequence: TGTGCCAGCAGCCCCCTGGGGGGGCTCGGCACAGATACGCAGTATTTT. It translates to CASSPLGGLGTDTQYF.

The chain links TRBV7-2 to TRBJ2-7; 11 bases line up with TRBD2. V lost 4 bases, J lost 4 bases, and 6 bases stayed unmatched. The CDR3 loop spans 15 amino acids. The germline CDR1 and CDR2 sequences are SGHTA and FQGNSA. Here the CDR3 reads CASSWGLAAAYEQYF. DNA of the CDR3: TGTGCCAGCAGCTGGGGACTAGCGGCAGCTTACGAGCAGTACTTC.

The chain joins TRBV19 to TRBJ1-4; D might be TRBD1 (5 bases). Germline V gene lookup returns CDR1 LNHDA and CDR2 SQIVND (reference sequence). V was pared by 6 bases and J by 6 bases, with 14 bases between. This CDR3 has 14 residues. DNA of the CDR3: TGTGCCAGTAGGATGGGACTTCAGGATGAAAAACTGTTTTTT. It codes for CASRMGLQDEKLFF.

The gene calls are TRBV3-1 (or the pseudogene TRBV3-2) and TRBJ2-5, with 10 bases lining up with TRBD2. Germline V gives CDR1 LGHDT, CDR2 YNNKEL (reference sequence). With 0 bases clipped from V and 6 bases from J, the junction kept 19 bases outside the gene matches. The CDR3 is 20 residues long. CDR3 sequence (DNA): TGTGCCAGCAGCCAAGATGGTCTAGCGGGGGTCGTTAGACCTCTGCAGACCCAGTACTTC. Protein sequence: CASSQDGLAGVVRPLQTQYF.

This chain uses TRBV18 with TRBJ1-1, with TRBD1 as a possible D gene (5 bases). The length of the CDR3 is 15 residues. Germline values: CDR1 KGHSH, CDR2 LQKENI. The V end lost 5 bases, the J end lost 1 base, and 14 bases lay between the germline ends. CDR3 DNA: TGTGCCAGCTCATCGGCAGGGCGAAAGAACACTGAAGCTTTCTTT. Amino acid sequence: CASSSAGRKNTEAFF.

The rearrangement uses TRBV18 and TRBJ2-7, with TRBD1 matching 7 bases. CDR1 and CDR2 (germline): KGHSH, LQKENI. CDR3 length: 14 residues. V trimming: 0 bases; J trimming: 3 bases; junction bases outside the gene matches: 2. Here the CDR3 reads CASSPPGQNYEQYF. The CDR3 DNA follows: TGTGCCAGCTCACCACCGGGACAGAACTACGAGCAGTACTTC.

This chain links TRBV6-5 with TRBJ1-1; D possibly corresponds to TRBD1 (5 bases). V was clipped by 6 bases and J by 0 bases, with 11 bases between them. CDR3 length: 14 residues. The germline V gene has CDR1 MNHEY and CDR2 SVGAGI. CDR3 sequence reads: CASSQTVMNTEAFF. The DNA of the CDR3 is TGTGCCAGCAGCCAGACAGTTATGAACACTGAAGCTTTCTTT.

The chain links TRBV5-1 to TRBJ1-2; D uncertain. CDR3 size: 13 residues. Trimming shortened V by 0 bases and J by 2 bases, and 5 bases separated the two germline ends. Germline values: CDR1 SGHRS, CDR2 YFSETQ. CDR3 sequence: CASSLGQNYGYTF. CDR3 nucleotides: TGCGCCAGCAGCTTGGGGCAGAACTATGGCTACACCTTC.

The chain combines TRBV18 with TRBJ1-1; the D is unclear. The CDR3 spans 14 residues. Germline CDR1 is KGHSH and CDR2 is LQKENI. Trimming cost V 3 bases and J 0 bases, with 8 bases left between them. CDR3 residues: CASSPAQVNTEAFF. Written as DNA, the CDR3 is TGTGCCAGCTCACCGGCCCAGGTGAACACTGAAGCTTTCTTT.